The source of this T cell receptor (beta chain) is a study of beta chain features in type 1 diabetes. Study as a whole: Across every sample, roughly 100 million sorted cells were examined in total. Study results and limitations: Shortening that was moderate but significant affected the TCRB CDR3s of Type 1 diabetes patients in all four CD4+ subsets. The naive, central memory and Treg TCRB repertoires of patients appeared to be more similar to one another than those of healthy donors.

Notes on this clone: Antigen unknown.

Each of the sorted populations had a purity greater than 95%. Sequenced material consisted of expressed TCRB transcripts (all of the isolated RNA was reverse transcribed). Assay used: immunoSEQ multiplex PCR; TCRdb lists only in-frame clones, some missing. This sample yields almost 350,000 clones, of which about 19% are seen a single time; 0.044% belongs to the top ten. V dropped 3 bases and J dropped 5; count of bases not matched to a gene: 9. The CDR3 sequence is 15 residues long. Germline CDR1 and CDR2: SGDLS and YYNGEE. This sequence was found in a woman aged 18-30 years in good health. This rearrangement joins TRBV9 to TRBJ2-7; 9 bases agree with TRBD1. The sequenced sample consisted of naive CD4+ T cells from blood. CDR3 amino acids: CASSERWDRVDEQYF. For the CDR3, the DNA is TGTGCCAGCAGCGAAAGGTGGGACAGGGTGGACGAGCAGTACTTC.